The rows below give T cell receptor beta chains drawn from one sample of a study of T cell responses to AZD1222 COVID-19 vaccine. Here immunoSEQ multiplex PCR was the method, and the copy in TCRdb shows in-frame clones only, minus some. Altogether 120,000 to 150,000 clones are present, about nine tenths being singletons, with the ten largest covering around 3.6%. The sequencing here drew on peripheral blood, taken on day 0 of AZD1222 vaccination. All receptors derive from an adult in good health. Both conserved end residues are part of each CDR3. D genes are given only for firm matches. Where a row states a size, it is once, few, many or the class of an expanded clone; other rows omit it.

J gene: TRBJ1-5; V gene: TRBV3-1/TRBV3-2; D gene: .; clone size: .; CDR3 protein: CASSQDFNSNQPQHF; CDR3 DNA: TGTGCCAGCAGCCAAGATTTTAATAGCAATCAGCCCCAGCATTTT
J gene: TRBJ2-5; V gene: TRBV5-5; D gene: .; clone size: .; CDR3 protein: CASSLVGPGKETQYF; CDR3 DNA: TGTGCCAGCAGCTTGGTAGGCCCTGGCAAGGAGACCCAGTACTTC
J gene: TRBJ2-4; V gene: TRBV5-4; D gene: .; clone size: .; CDR3 protein: CASSLGAGTDKNIQYF; CDR3 DNA: TGTGCCAGCAGCTTGGGAGCCGGGACGGACAAAAACATTCAGTACTTC
J gene: TRBJ2-2; V gene: TRBV6-4; D gene: .; clone size: .; CDR3 protein: CASSVRGPNTGELFF; CDR3 DNA: TGTGCCAGCAGTGTTCGGGGCCCTAACACCGGGGAGCTGTTTTTT
J gene: TRBJ2-3; V gene: TRBV21-1; D gene: .; clone size: .; CDR3 protein: CASSPLGDRASDTQYF; CDR3 DNA: TGTGCCAGCAGCCCTCTGGGGGACAGGGCCTCAGATACGCAGTATTTT
J gene: TRBJ2-1; V gene: TRBV5-1; D gene: TRBD2; clone size: .; CDR3 protein: CASSFDAGGGHNEQFF; CDR3 DNA: TGCGCCAGCAGCTTCGACGCGGGGGGCGGGCACAATGAGCAGTTCTTC
J gene: TRBJ2-1; V gene: TRBV19; D gene: .; clone size: .; CDR3 protein: CASRWDPSYNEQFF; CDR3 DNA: TGTGCCAGTAGATGGGACCCCTCCTACAATGAGCAGTTCTTC
J gene: TRBJ1-3; V gene: TRBV11-2; D gene: .; clone size: few; CDR3 protein: CASSPGPLSGNTIYF; CDR3 DNA: TGTGCCAGCAGCCCGGGACCCCTCTCTGGAAACACCATATATTTT
J gene: TRBJ2-7; V gene: TRBV6-5; D gene: TRBD2; clone size: once; CDR3 protein: CASSPSGAGYEQYF; CDR3 DNA: TGTGCCAGCAGTCCTAGCGGGGCCGGCTACGAGCAGTACTTC
J gene: TRBJ1-2; V gene: TRBV18; D gene: TRBD1; clone size: .; CDR3 protein: CASSPRGQGSNYGYTF; CDR3 DNA: TGTGCCAGCTCACCCCGCGGACAGGGGAGTAACTATGGCTACACCTTC
J gene: TRBJ2-7; V gene: TRBV14; D gene: .; clone size: .; CDR3 protein: CASSLTTGAVVERDEQYF; CDR3 DNA: TGTGCCAGCAGTCTAACAACCGGGGCCGTTGTCGAGCGGGACGAGCAGTACTTC
J gene: TRBJ1-5; V gene: TRBV3-1/TRBV3-2; D gene: .; clone size: .; CDR3 protein: CASSQAMNQPQHF; CDR3 DNA: TGTGCCAGCAGCCAAGCGATGAATCAGCCCCAGCATTTT
J gene: TRBJ1-5; V gene: TRBV6-5; D gene: .; clone size: once; CDR3 protein: CASSYSGAAYQPQHF; CDR3 DNA: TGTGCCAGCAGTTACTCGGGTGCAGCCTATCAGCCCCAGCATTTT
J gene: TRBJ2-2; V gene: TRBV10-3; D gene: TRBD2; clone size: .; CDR3 protein: CAISLIGLAGGRNTGELFF; CDR3 DNA: TGTGCCATCAGCCTGATTGGACTAGCGGGAGGACGTAACACCGGGGAGCTGTTTTTT
J gene: TRBJ1-4; V gene: TRBV21-1; D gene: .; clone size: .; CDR3 protein: CASSMRGIGEKLFF; CDR3 DNA: TGTGCCAGCAGCATGCGGGGCATAGGTGAAAAACTGTTTTTT
J gene: TRBJ1-2; V gene: TRBV6-5; D gene: TRBD1; clone size: .; CDR3 protein: CASSSNRGGYGYTF; CDR3 DNA: TGTGCCAGCAGTTCTAACAGGGGAGGCTATGGCTACACCTTC
J gene: TRBJ1-1; V gene: TRBV19; D gene: .; clone size: .; CDR3 protein: CASSIVGLAFF; CDR3 DNA: TGTGCCAGTAGTATAGTGGGGTTAGCTTTCTTT
J gene: TRBJ2-5; V gene: TRBV19; D gene: .; clone size: .; CDR3 protein: CASSIVGGQGETQYF; CDR3 DNA: TGTGCCAGTAGTATAGTCGGCGGTCAGGGGGAGACCCAGTACTTC
J gene: TRBJ2-7; V gene: TRBV5-6; D gene: TRBD2; clone size: .; CDR3 protein: CASSGRGVAGYSYEQYF; CDR3 DNA: TGTGCCAGCAGCGGACGAGGAGTAGCGGGGTACTCCTACGAGCAGTACTTC
J gene: TRBJ1-3; V gene: TRBV7-9; D gene: TRBD1; clone size: .; CDR3 protein: CASSLAQGANTIYF; CDR3 DNA: TGTGCCAGCAGCTTAGCGCAGGGGGCGAACACCATATATTTT
J gene: TRBJ1-5; V gene: TRBV29-1; D gene: .; clone size: .; CDR3 protein: CSVGFSNQPQHF; CDR3 DNA: TGCAGCGTCGGGTTTAGCAATCAGCCCCAGCATTTT
J gene: TRBJ1-2; V gene: TRBV5-4; D gene: .; clone size: once; CDR3 protein: CASSRQTGTNYGYTF; CDR3 DNA: TGTGCCAGCAGCCGCCAGACGGGTACTAACTATGGCTACACCTTC
J gene: TRBJ2-7; V gene: TRBV5-6; D gene: .; clone size: .; CDR3 protein: CASSPDSVANRYEQYF; CDR3 DNA: TGTGCCAGCAGCCCTGACTCGGTCGCGAATCGATACGAGCAGTACTTC
J gene: TRBJ2-1; V gene: TRBV19; D gene: TRBD2; clone size: .; CDR3 protein: CASSSGGIGYRQFF; CDR3 DNA: TGTGCCAGTAGTAGCGGGGGGATTGGTTATCGTCAGTTCTTC
J gene: TRBJ1-5; V gene: TRBV19; D gene: .; clone size: .; CDR3 protein: CASSIRDTNQPQHF; CDR3 DNA: TGTGCCAGTAGTATCCGGGACACTAATCAGCCCCAGCATTTT
J gene: TRBJ1-4; V gene: TRBV5-6; D gene: .; clone size: .; CDR3 protein: CASSRLGSGKLFF; CDR3 DNA: TGTGCCAGCAGCCGCTTGGGGAGTGGTAAACTGTTTTTT
J gene: TRBJ1-6; V gene: TRBV25-1; D gene: .; clone size: .; CDR3 protein: CASKQGVTYNSPLHF; CDR3 DNA: TGTGCCAGCAAACAGGGTGTCACCTATAATTCACCCCTCCACTTT
J gene: TRBJ1-1; V gene: TRBV4-3; D gene: .; clone size: .; CDR3 protein: CASSQEGDLNTEAFF; CDR3 DNA: TGCGCCAGCAGCCAAGAGGGGGACCTGAACACTGAAGCTTTCTTT
J gene: TRBJ2-1; V gene: TRBV7-8; D gene: TRBD2; clone size: .; CDR3 protein: CASSVMKVWTSVDEQFF; CDR3 DNA: TGTGCCAGCAGCGTAATGAAGGTTTGGACTAGCGTCGATGAGCAGTTCTTC
J gene: TRBJ2-7; V gene: TRBV11-2; D gene: .; clone size: .; CDR3 protein: CASSFRDSYEQYF; CDR3 DNA: TGTGCCAGCAGCTTCAGGGATTCCTACGAGCAGTACTTC
J gene: TRBJ2-1; V gene: TRBV3-1/TRBV3-2; D gene: TRBD2; clone size: .; CDR3 protein: CASSQAGLGNEQFF; CDR3 DNA: TGTGCCAGCAGCCAAGCGGGACTAGGCAATGAGCAGTTCTTC
J gene: TRBJ1-4; V gene: TRBV5-5; D gene: .; clone size: once; CDR3 protein: CASSSSGGESRIELFF; CDR3 DNA: TGTGCCAGCAGCAGCTCCGGGGGGGAATCGCGGATCGAACTGTTTTTT
J gene: TRBJ2-3; V gene: TRBV6-4; D gene: .; clone size: .; CDR3 protein: CASSDGGPPDTQYF; CDR3 DNA: TGTGCCAGCAGTGACGGGGGACCCCCAGATACGCAGTATTTT
J gene: TRBJ2-4; V gene: TRBV4-1; D gene: TRBD1; clone size: .; CDR3 protein: CASSQPRQGIEKGAKNIQYF; CDR3 DNA: TGCGCCAGCAGCCAGCCCCGACAGGGGATTGAGAAGGGAGCCAAAAACATTCAGTACTTC
J gene: TRBJ1-1; V gene: TRBV5-6; D gene: .; clone size: .; CDR3 protein: CASSLLGPTEAFF; CDR3 DNA: TGTGCCAGCAGCTTGTTAGGGCCCACTGAAGCTTTCTTT
J gene: TRBJ2-5; V gene: TRBV7-8; D gene: .; clone size: .; CDR3 protein: CASSLVLGRHQETQYF; CDR3 DNA: TGTGCCAGCAGCTTAGTGTTAGGCCGACACCAAGAGACCCAGTACTTC
J gene: TRBJ1-4; V gene: TRBV19; D gene: .; clone size: .; CDR3 protein: CAILTNTNEKLFF; CDR3 DNA: TGTGCCATCCTCACCAACACTAATGAAAAACTGTTTTTT
J gene: TRBJ2-6; V gene: TRBV6-2/TRBV6-3; D gene: .; clone size: .; CDR3 protein: CASSKQLSGANVLTF; CDR3 DNA: TGTGCCAGCAGTAAACAGCTCTCTGGGGCCAACGTCCTGACTTTC
J gene: TRBJ2-1; V gene: TRBV23-1; D gene: TRBD1; clone size: .; CDR3 protein: CASSPNTDRDRGHNEQFF; CDR3 DNA: TGCGCCAGCAGCCCAAACACGGACCGGGACAGGGGGCATAATGAGCAGTTCTTC
J gene: TRBJ1-4; V gene: TRBV18; D gene: .; clone size: .; CDR3 protein: CASSPETTTNEKLFF; CDR3 DNA: TGTGCCAGCTCACCAGAGACTACAACTAATGAAAAACTGTTTTTT
J gene: TRBJ1-2; V gene: TRBV12-3/TRBV12-4; D gene: .; clone size: once; CDR3 protein: CASSPGDYGYTF; CDR3 DNA: TGTGCCAGCAGTCCAGGGGACTATGGCTACACCTTC